The 24 T cell receptor beta chains given below trace back to one sample, sequenced in a study of cytomegalovirus exposure and HLA in healthy donors. The PCR made use of 60 Vbeta and 13 Jbeta primers. Sequencing was performed with immunoSEQ multiplex PCR; in TCRdb, only in-frame clones are kept and a portion is missing. The sample carries under 200,000 clones, 76% recorded once. Sequenced material: PBMCs. All receptors derive from a female donor in good health and CMV-seronegative.

This clone appeared once. This rearrangement joins TRBV11-3 to TRBJ2-5, with D possibly being TRBD2 (6 bases). V lost 1 base, J lost 1 base, and 10 bases lay in between. The CDR3 totals 15 residues. Germline loops: CDR1 SGHNT, CDR2 YENEEA. This chain's CDR3 is CASSLGGGVQETQYF. The CDR3 coding sequence is TGTGCCAGCAGCTTAGGAGGCGGGGTCCAAGAGACCCAGTACTTC.

This chain uses TRBV19 with TRBJ2-1, with 8 bases that match TRBD2. Per germline, CDR1 LNHDA and CDR2 SQIVND (reference sequence). This CDR3 contains 15 residues. V shed 2 bases and J 4 bases; nucleotides not matched to a gene: 4. The CDR3 spells CASSIRTSTYNEQFF. In DNA, the CDR3 is TGTGCCAGTAGTATACGGACTAGCACTTACAATGAGCAGTTCTTC.

In its sample, this clone was seen a few times. The genes are TRBV7-3 and TRBJ1-2; D call uncertain. Germline-derived CDR1 and CDR2 are SGHTA and FQGTGA. The CDR3 runs 14 residues. V shed 5 bases and J shed 2 bases, with 12 bases lying between them. CDR3 sequence reads: CASSDRTGNYGYTF. In nucleotides, the CDR3 is TGTGCCAGCAGCGACCGGACGGGGAACTATGGCTACACCTTC. The full variable domain, rest sourced from reference TRBV7-3 and TRBJ1-2, is GAGVSQTPSNKVTEKGKYVELRCDPISGHTALYWYRQSLGQGPEFLIYFQGTGAADDSGLPNDRFFAVRPEGSVSTLKIQRTERGDSAVYLCASSDRTGNYGYTFGSGTRLTVV.

This clone occurred a few times. V usage is TRBV6-5 and J usage is TRBJ1-4; TRBD1 agrees at 8 bases. Looked up from germline, CDR1 is MNHEY and CDR2 is SVGAGI. The V and J ends lost 8 bases and 11 bases, in that order; junction bases with no gene match: 16. This CDR3 is 15 amino acids long. In DNA, the CDR3 is TGTGCCAGCGCGACTGGACAGGGCTTTAAGAAGAAACTGTTTTTT. Residues: CASATGQGFKKKLFF.

The V gene is TRBV4-3, the J gene TRBJ2-3; TRBD2 agrees at 8 bases. Germline loops: CDR1 LGHNA, CDR2 YSLEER. The CDR3 runs 17 residues. Trimming cost V 0 bases and J 2 bases; bases outside gene matches: 7. The CDR3 here is CASSQEPGRAPTDTQYF. CDR3 sequence (DNA): TGCGCCAGCAGCCAAGAACCCGGGAGGGCCCCCACAGATACGCAGTATTTT.

The chain joins TRBV18 to TRBJ1-4; the D is unclear. The CDR3 spans 15 residues. Germline V lookup: CDR1 KGHSH, CDR2 LQKENI. Trimming cost V 4 bases and J 3 bases, with 12 bases left between them. The CDR3 loop reads CASSLDNLPNEKLFF. Written as DNA, the CDR3 is TGTGCCAGCTCACTCGACAATTTACCTAATGAAAAACTGTTTTTT. The whole variable domain, filled in from reference TRBV18 and TRBJ1-4, reads NAGVMQNPRHLVRRRGQEARLRCSPMKGHSHVYWYRQLPEEGLKFMVYLQKENIIDESGMPKERFSAEFPKEGPSILRIQQVVRGDSAAYFCASSLDNLPNEKLFFGSGTQLSVL.

This clone was counted between two and nine times. The chain links TRBV6-1 to TRBJ2-3; 9 nucleotides agree with TRBD2. V shed 6 bases, J shed 6 bases, and the junction held 10 bases outside the gene matches. The CDR3 runs 15 residues. Germline V gives CDR1 MNHNS, CDR2 SASEGT. The CDR3 loop is CASRGGGAGMDTQYF. The CDR3 nucleotides read TGTGCCAGCAGGGGCGGGGGGGCCGGTATGGATACGCAGTATTTT.

The V call is TRBV7-3, the J call TRBJ1-5; D is unresolved. Germline V gene lookup returns CDR1 SGHTA and CDR2 FQGTGA. The germline V and J ends were trimmed by 5 bases and 3 bases, with 8 bases remaining between them. The CDR3 consists of 13 residues. CDR3 loop: CASSQAPNQPQHF. The CDR3 DNA reads as TGTGCCAGCAGCCAAGCACCCAATCAGCCCCAGCATTTT.

The rearrangement links TRBV10-2 to TRBJ2-3, with TRBD2 as a possible D gene (6 bases). From germline, CDR1 is WSHSY and CDR2 SAAADI. The CDR3 contains 15 residues. Trimming took off 6 bases at V and 3 bases at J, with 16 bases between the two ends. This CDR3 reads CASRSTRSSTDTQYF. The CDR3 DNA reads TGCGCCAGCAGATCGACTAGATCGTCTACAGATACGCAGTATTTT.

In this sample, this clone turned up a few times. This chain connects TRBV29-1 to TRBJ1-1; D perhaps matches TRBD1 (6 bases). The CDR3 runs 13 residues. CDR1 is SQVTM, CDR2 ANQGSEA, per germline. V gave up 7 bases and J gave up 0 bases, with 12 bases separating them. This CDR3 reads CSESRGMNTEAFF. CDR3 sequence (DNA): TGCAGCGAGAGCAGGGGCATGAACACTGAAGCTTTCTTT.

The V call is TRBV4-3, the J call TRBJ2-6, with D maybe TRBD2 (5 bases). The CDR3 runs 16 residues. Germline assignment: CDR1 LGHNA and CDR2 YSLEER. V was trimmed by 0 bases and J by 4 bases, leaving 10 bases between them. CDR3 region: CASSQEGGSGANVLTF. The CDR3 DNA follows: TGCGCCAGCAGCCAAGAAGGAGGTTCCGGGGCCAACGTCCTGACTTTC.

The CDR3 protein is CASSLAWAGEQYF. The CDR3 DNA follows: TGTGCCAGCAGCTTGGCCTGGGCGGGCGAGCAGTACTTC. The genes are TRBV5-6 and TRBJ2-5, with TRBD2 as a possible D gene (5 bases). TRBJ2-7 matches the DNA end more closely, so the J call is doubtful. CDR1 and CDR2 from the germline V gene are SGHDT and YYEEEE. This CDR3 contains 13 residues.

The chain employs TRBV19 and TRBJ1-1; a possible D gene is TRBD1 (5 bases). The germline CDR1 and CDR2 sequences are LNHDA and SQIVND (reference sequence). This CDR3 region has 16 residues. The ends were cut back, 7 bases at V and 4 bases at J, with 22 bases in the middle. The CDR3 reads CASTPLGARAATEAFF. CDR3 DNA sequence: TGTGCCAGTACCCCCCTAGGGGCCAGGGCGGCCACTGAAGCTTTCTTT.

The chain recombines TRBV15 with TRBJ1-4; 7 bases map to TRBD1. The V gene's germline CDR1 is LNHNV and CDR2 YYDKDF (reference sequence). This CDR3 contains 17 residues. V lost 3 bases, J lost 1 base, and 8 bases stayed unmatched. DNA for the CDR3: TGTGCCACCAGCAGCGCCGGGACAGCCAAAACTAATGAAAAACTGTTTTTT. Translated, it gives CATSSAGTAKTNEKLFF.

The rearrangement joins TRBV5-1 to TRBJ1-2, with 10 bases lining up with TRBD1. Germline V lookup: CDR1 SGHRS, CDR2 YFSETQ. Trimming cost V 2 bases and J 4 bases; bases outside gene matches: 2. The CDR3 covers 14 residues. CDR3 loop: CASSFGTGAYGYTF. DNA for the CDR3: TGCGCCAGCAGCTTTGGGACAGGGGCCTATGGCTACACCTTC.

The chain has TRBV18 and TRBJ2-7; TRBD1 matches 8 bases. Trimming removed 5 bases from V and 1 base from J; junction bases left unmatched: 1. The CDR3 runs to 13 residues. Germline CDR1 reads KGHSH; CDR2 reads LQKENI. The CDR3 spells CASSGTGSYEQYF. In DNA form, the CDR3 reads TGTGCCAGCTCAGGGACAGGATCCTACGAGCAGTACTTC.

This sequence joins TRBV27 and TRBJ2-7; D remains ambiguous. Per germline, CDR1 MNHEY and CDR2 SMNVEV (reference sequence). V dropped 3 bases and J dropped 3 bases, with 3 bases sitting between them. The CDR3 length is 11 residues. CDR3 loop: CASSFNYEQYF. The CDR3 region has the DNA TGTGCCAGCAGTTTCAACTACGAGCAGTACTTC.

V gene TRBV18 combines with J gene TRBJ2-1, with 11 bases matching TRBD2. The V segment lost 6 bases and the J segment 6 bases; nucleotides outside the gene matches: 10. This CDR3 has 16 amino acids. Germline lookup yields CDR1 KGHSH and CDR2 LQKENI. The CDR3 nucleotides read TGTGCCAGCTCTCCGACTAGCGGGGTGTCGGGCAATGAGCAGTTCTTC. This translates into CASSPTSGVSGNEQFF.

This clone was seen once. The rearrangement joins TRBV19 to TRBJ2-4; TRBD2 matches 7 bases. The CDR3 loop spans 14 amino acids. After removal of 1 base from V and 7 bases from J, the junction contained 4 bases not matched to a gene. Germline CDR1 LNHDA, CDR2 SQIVND (reference sequence). The CDR3 bases are TGTGCCAGTAGTATAGGCCTCGGGAGGAACATTCAGTACTTC. Residues: CASSIGLGRNIQYF.

V and J are TRBV30 and TRBJ1-5, with 9 bases identical to TRBD1. V lost 4 bases and J lost 6; bases outside the gene matches: 7. The CDR3 covers 14 residues. In germline, CDR1 is GTSNPN, CDR2 SVGIG (reference sequence). The CDR3 DNA sequence: TGTGCCTGGACTCCTGGGACAGGGCCTCAGCCCCAGCATTTT. This codes for CAWTPGTGPQPQHF.

This clone was seen more than once but under ten times. The rearrangement uses TRBV28 and TRBJ1-5; 7 bases map to TRBD1. CDR1 MDHEN and CDR2 SYDVKM come from the germline V gene. The CDR3 runs to 16 residues. The trim removed 4 bases at V and 1 base at J, leaving 7 bases unmatched. CDR3 residues: CASSSRGRGSNQPQHF. The CDR3 nucleotides are TGTGCCAGCAGTTCTAGGGGGCGCGGGAGCAATCAGCCCCAGCATTTT.

The V call is TRBV5-1, the J call TRBJ1-2; TRBD1 matches 10 bases. In germline, CDR1 is SGHRS, CDR2 YFSETQ. J was trimmed by 6 bases and V by 5 bases; bases with no gene match: 7. There are 14 residues in the CDR3. CDR3 in DNA: TGCGCCAGCAGTGCCGGACAGGGGGTCGATGGCTACACCTTC. It translates to CASSAGQGVDGYTF.

The V call is TRBV9, the J call TRBJ1-2; no reliable D call. Germline V lookup: CDR1 SGDLS, CDR2 YYNGEE. The CDR3 totals 18 residues. V lost 4 bases, J lost 4 bases, and 26 bases lay in between. CDR3 bases: TGTGCCAGCAGCCCGAGAGCGGGAGGACGGACGGGCTTCTATGGCTACACCTTC. Translation: CASSPRAGGRTGFYGYTF.

The table lists this clone with a few counts. Here the CDR3 reads CASSLQVSGNTIYF. The CDR3 bases are TGCGCCAGCAGCCTACAGGTCTCTGGAAACACCATATATTTT. This chain connects TRBV4-1 to TRBJ1-3; weak D call: TRBD1 (5 bases). CDR1 and CDR2 from the germline V gene are MGHRA and YSYEKL. The CDR3 contains 14 residues. With 4 bases removed from V and 0 bases from J, the gap between germline ends came to 7 bases.